This T cell receptor (beta chain) was recorded in a study of radiotherapy plus CTLA-4 blockade in lung cancer. The CDR3 is made up of 15 amino acids. CDR1 is SGHDT and CDR2 is YYEEEE in the germline V gene. V was pared by 0 bases and J by 5 bases, with 4 bases of the junction left unmatched. TCRdb's table, derived via immunoSEQ multiplex PCR, lists solely in-frame clones and lacks some. The table has about 73,000 clones, roughly 84% seen once. The TCR comes from a human donor with non-small cell lung cancer that progressed on radiotherapy plus ipilimumab. The rearrangement joins TRBV5-6 to TRBJ1-5; 8 nucleotides line up with TRBD1. This specimen consisted of peripheral blood, obtained from a patient treated with radiotherapy plus ipilimumab. The CDR3 coding sequence is TGTGCCAGCAGCTTGGGACAGGGGTTTCATCAGCCCCAGCATTTT. This encodes CASSLGQGFHQPQHF.